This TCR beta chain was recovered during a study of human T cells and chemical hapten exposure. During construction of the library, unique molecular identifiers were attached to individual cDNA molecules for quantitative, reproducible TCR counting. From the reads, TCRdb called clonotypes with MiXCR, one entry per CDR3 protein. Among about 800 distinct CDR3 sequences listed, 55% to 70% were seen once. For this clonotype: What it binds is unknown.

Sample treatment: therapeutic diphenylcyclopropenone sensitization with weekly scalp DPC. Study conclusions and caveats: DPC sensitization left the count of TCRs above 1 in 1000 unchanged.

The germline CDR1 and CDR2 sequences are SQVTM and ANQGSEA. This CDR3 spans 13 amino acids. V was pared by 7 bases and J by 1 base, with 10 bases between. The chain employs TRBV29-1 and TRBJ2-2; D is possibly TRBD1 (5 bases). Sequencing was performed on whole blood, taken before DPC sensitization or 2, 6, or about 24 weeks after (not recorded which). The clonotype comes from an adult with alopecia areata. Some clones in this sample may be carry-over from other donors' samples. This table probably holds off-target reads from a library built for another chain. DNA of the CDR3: TGCAGCGCTACCCAGGGGAACACCGGGGAGCTGTTTTTT. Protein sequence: CSATQGNTGELFF.